This TCR beta chain was observed in a study of OX40 agonist ivuxolimab in advanced cancers. Study summary: A male proportion of under 90% was recorded, with mean age about 60 years and range about 23 to 80. Study findings and constraints: On average, CD8+ T cells showed a greater number of expanded clones than CD4+.

With respect to this clone: Its antigen is not known.

TCRdb's copy holds only in-frame clones and misses some; the assay was immunoSEQ multiplex PCR. This table has 60,000 or so clones, around nine tenths appearing once. Germline CDR1 is SGHRS and CDR2 is YFSETQ. The CDR3 covers 15 residues. Deletions cut 4 bases from V and 1 base from J, with 14 bases between. The rearrangement joins TRBV5-1 to TRBJ2-5, with D perhaps TRBD1 (5 bases). The starting material was CD4+ or CD8+ T cells sorted from blood, obtained in a trial of the OX40 agonist ivuxolimab. This clonotype was obtained from an adult with an advanced solid tumor such as melanoma, head and neck, liver or kidney cancer. CDR3: CASSPFTGVQETQYF. CDR3 sequence (DNA): TGCGCCAGCAGCCCTTTCACAGGAGTCCAAGAGACCCAGTACTTC.